The following is a T cell receptor (beta chain) sequence with its context. Its antigen remains unknown. The V end was cut by 4 bases, the J end by 2 bases, with 7 bases between. Germline V gene sequence: CDR1 WNHNN, CDR2 SYGVQD (reference sequence). CDR3 length equals 13 residues. It was at deep level that the assay was run. In the original processing: Without quality scores, immunoSEQ junctional reads could not be filtered like full-length reads. Using immunoSEQ multiplex PCR, the repertoire was profiled, and TCRdb retains in-frame clones only, with some absent. V and J calls and clone size are those listed in that table; D and trimming were worked out from the DNA. This table holds approximately 1.4 million clones, 95% to 99% found once. This sample is part of a study of shared clonotypes between healthy human individuals. Study-wide results and limits: With few donors, the genetic and exposure-history diversity represented was limited.

The sequence was collected from a man aged 25 to 45 in good health. The chain combines TRBV10-1 with TRBJ2-3; D remains unclear. Specimen: naive CD4+ T cells sorted from blood. Subset here: CD45RA+ positively selected. The CDR3: CASSVQNTDTQYF. CDR3 bases: TGCGCCAGCAGTGTTCAGAACACAGATACGCAGTATTTT.